Below, 24 T cell receptor beta chains from the same sample are listed, as sequenced in a study of T cells in Graves' hyperthyroidism and ophthalmopathy. Researchers took RNA transcripts and amplified the TCR beta CDR3 regions from them. TCR CDR3 regions were first amplified by RT-PCR with HTBI primers. TCRdb itself ran the multiplex PCR reads through MiXCR, one entry per CDR3 protein. The repertoire holds roughly 420,000 distinct CDR3 sequences, approximately 15% seen once, with 5.3% in the top ten. Sequencing input: blood. The receptors were sampled from a woman younger than 35 with Graves' hyperthyroidism.

This chain joins TRBV28 and TRBJ1-4, with D possibly TRBD1 on 5 matching bases. With 2 bases removed from V and 10 bases from J, the gap between germline ends came to 23 bases. Per the germline V gene, CDR1 is MDHEN and CDR2 is SYDVKM. The CDR3 is made up of 17 amino acids. The CDR3 loop reads CASSLSGRGVGSLKLFF. The CDR3 nucleotides are TGTGCCAGCAGTTTAAGCGGGAGAGGGGTGGGGAGCCTAAAACTGTTTTTT. Supplemented by reference TRBV28 and TRBJ1-4, the full variable domain reads DVKVTQSSRYLVKRTGEKVFLECVQDMDHENMFWYRQDPGLGLRLIYFSYDVKMKEKGDIPEGYSVSREKKERFSLILESASTNQTSMYLCASSLSGRGVGSLKLFFGSGTQLSVL.

The CDR3 bases are TGTGCCAGCAAAGCCCCAGGAGACACCGGGGAGCTGTTTTTT. It is translated as CASKAPGDTGELFF. The V gene is TRBV6-2 or TRBV6-3, the J gene TRBJ2-2; D gene uncertain. Germline CDR1 reads MNHEY; CDR2 reads SVGEGT. The CDR3 sequence is 14 residues long. V was shortened by 7 bases and J by 3 bases, with 12 bases between the two germline ends.

This clonotype turned up a few times. Since no conserved phenylalanine or tryptophan closes the CDR3, a read error is the likely cause. The chain couples TRBV3-1 to TRBJ2-5; perhaps TRBD1 as D (6 bases). The V gene's germline CDR1 is LGHDT and CDR2 YNNKEL (reference sequence). The V and J ends lost 2 bases and 1 base respectively, with 11 bases between them. The CDR3 is 15 residues long. The CDR3 nucleotides are TGTGCCAGCAGCCAAAATTCGGACAGCCAAGAGACCCAGTACCTC. It translates to CASSQNSDSQETQYL.

This clonotype was found a few times. The rearrangement links TRBV25-1 to TRBJ2-1, with 8 bases fitting TRBD1. With V trimmed by 8 bases and J by 3 bases, 6 bases remained unmatched. The germline CDR1 and CDR2 sequences are MGHDK and SYGVNS. The CDR3 spans 14 residues. The CDR3 loop is CASRGQGFYNEQFF. As DNA, the CDR3 is TGTGCCAGCCGAGGACAGGGTTTCTACAATGAGCAGTTCTTC.

The chain combines TRBV3-1 with TRBJ2-5, with TRBD2 matching over 10 bases. V dropped 4 bases and J dropped 5; count of bases not matched to a gene: 13. Germline CDR1 and CDR2: LGHDT and YNNKEL (reference sequence). The CDR3 has 17 residues. The CDR3 DNA reads as TGTGCCAGCAGCCCCCGACACTTAGCGGGAGGTGGGGAGACCCAGTACTTC. As protein: CASSPRHLAGGGETQYF.

The genes are TRBV6-1 and TRBJ2-2; D ambiguous. This CDR3 contains 14 residues. The germline gives CDR1 MNHNS, CDR2 SASEGT. The germline V and J ends were trimmed by 0 bases and 4 bases, with 6 bases remaining between them. The CDR3 loop reads CASSEAVSTGELFF. CDR3 DNA: TGTGCCAGCAGTGAAGCCGTGAGCACCGGGGAGCTGTTTTTT.

This clonotype showed up many times. The V and J genes are TRBV28 and TRBJ2-7; 9 bases line up with TRBD1. This CDR3 has 15 amino acids. J was trimmed by 3 bases and V by 6 bases; bases with no gene match: 9. Germline V gene data show CDR1 as MDHEN and CDR2 as SYDVKM. This chain's CDR3 is CASSLPDRGGYEQYF. In nucleotides, the CDR3 is TGTGCCAGCAGCCTCCCGGACAGGGGCGGCTACGAGCAGTACTTC.

Comments on this clonotype: A much larger clonotype is one base distant, so this may be a read error. The chain links TRBV11-1 to TRBJ1-1, with a possible D match to TRBD1 (5 bases). This CDR3 is 17 amino acids long. CDR1 and CDR2 from the germline V gene are SGHAT and FQDESV (reference sequence). V was trimmed by 3 bases and J by 5 bases, leaving 22 bases between them. Written as DNA, the CDR3 is TGTGCCAGCAGCTTCTACCCGGTGATGGCCTCAGGGACTGAAGCTTTCTTT. As protein: CASSFYPVMASGTEAFF. Full variable domain (rest looked up from reference TRBV11-1 and TRBJ1-1): EAEVAQSPRYKITEKSQAVAFWCDPISGHATLYWYRQILGQGPELLVQFQDESVVDDSQLPKDRFSAERLKGVDSTLKIQPAELGDSAMYLCASSFYPVMASGTEAFFGQGTRLTVV.

A note on this clonotype: Since a much larger clone is just one base distant, this may be a read error. J is TRBJ2-7 and V is TRBV6-1, with unresolved D. CDR1 is MNHNS, CDR2 SASEGT, per germline. The CDR3 has 15 amino acids. V dropped 4 bases and J dropped 3 bases, with 16 bases sitting between them. The CDR3 protein is CASSGGTNPLYEQYF. Here the CDR3 DNA reads TGTGCCAGCAGTGGGGGTACCAACCCCCTCTACGAGCAGTACTTC.

This clonotype was seen ten or more times. The V and J genes are TRBV20-1 and TRBJ1-1; 10 nucleotides match TRBD1. Germline loops: CDR1 DFQATT, CDR2 SNEGSKA (reference sequence). Trimming removed 3 bases from V and 1 base from J; junction bases left unmatched: 8. The CDR3 is 16 amino acids. CDR3 region: CSARAGTGDSNTEAFF. The DNA of the CDR3 is TGCAGTGCTAGGGCCGGGACAGGGGATTCGAACACTGAAGCTTTCTTT.

This clonotype was detected only a few times. The V call is TRBV29-1, the J call TRBJ2-7; D is perhaps TRBD1 (5 bases). Per germline, CDR1 SQVTM and CDR2 ANQGSEA. This CDR3 has 14 residues. V lost 5 bases and J lost 0, with 14 bases in between. The CDR3 loop is CSVIRTPGSYEQYF. The DNA for the CDR3 is TGCAGCGTTATCCGGACACCCGGCTCCTACGAGCAGTACTTC.

This clonotype was observed at least ten times. The V gene is TRBV5-5, the J gene TRBJ2-1; D tentatively reads TRBD1 or TRBD2 (5 bases each). The CDR3 runs to 15 residues. Trimming pared 3 bases from V and 6 bases from J, leaving 16 bases between. Germline V gives CDR1 SGHKS, CDR2 YYEKEE (reference sequence). CDR3: CASSSLPRGPNEQFF. The DNA of the CDR3 is TGTGCCAGCAGCTCCCTACCGAGGGGCCCCAATGAGCAGTTCTTC.

This clonotype was observed at least ten times. V gene TRBV7-8 combines with J gene TRBJ1-2; no definite D call. Germline V gives CDR1 SGHVS, CDR2 FQNEAQ. CDR3 length: 15 amino acids. The V end lost 4 bases, the J end lost 8 bases, and 20 bases lay between the germline ends. The CDR3 DNA reads TGTGCCAGCAGCTATTCTGAGACCGCTTTGGGAGGCTACACCTTC. Its protein product is CASSYSETALGGYTF.

This chain joins TRBV6-1 and TRBJ2-1; TRBD2 matches 14 bases. The CDR3 sequence is 16 residues long. The germline gives CDR1 MNHNS, CDR2 SASEGT. Trimming at V came to 7 bases and at J to 8 bases, leaving 10 bases not matched to a gene. The chain's CDR3 is CASTRLAGGPRDEQFF. CDR3 bases: TGTGCCAGCACCCGACTAGCGGGAGGGCCCCGGGATGAGCAGTTCTTC.

This clonotype was counted ten times or more. The chain combines TRBV7-8 with TRBJ1-5, with 10 bases identical to TRBD1. The V and J ends lost 1 base and 1 base, in that order; junction bases with no gene match: 4. CDR1 is SGHVS, CDR2 FQNEAQ, per germline. The CDR3 length is 17 residues. In nucleotides, the CDR3 is TGTGCCAGCAGCTTAGGGGACAGGGGATGGAGCAATCAGCCCCAGCATTTT. Its translation is CASSLGDRGWSNQPQHF.

The chain couples TRBV12-3 or TRBV12-4 to TRBJ2-1; perhaps D is TRBD1 or TRBD2 (6 bases each). The ends were cut back, 8 bases at V and 4 bases at J, with 12 bases in the middle. This CDR3 has 13 amino acids. The CDR3 sequence: CASWGAQYNEQFF. As DNA, the CDR3 is TGTGCCAGCTGGGGGGCGCAGTACAATGAGCAGTTCTTC.

This clonotype was observed a handful of times. The rearrangement uses TRBV7-9 and TRBJ2-4; a possible D gene is TRBD1 (6 bases). CDR1 is SEHNR and CDR2 is FQNEAQ in the germline V gene (reference sequence). The CDR3 totals 16 residues. Trimming removed 1 base from V and 0 bases from J, with 10 bases in between. CDR3 sequence (DNA): TGTGCCAGCAGCTTAGGGACAGTCCTAGCCAAAAACATTCAGTACTTC. Translating it yields CASSLGTVLAKNIQYF.

This chain connects TRBV19 to TRBJ2-4, with D perhaps TRBD1 or TRBD2 (5 bases each). V was trimmed by 10 bases and J by 0 bases, leaving 19 bases between them. Germline CDR1 LNHDA, CDR2 SQIVND (reference sequence). The CDR3 consists of 16 residues. CDR3 coding DNA: TGTGCCACATCCACCGGGGCCAAGGTAGCCAAAAACATTCAGTACTTC. Its translation: CATSTGAKVAKNIQYF.

This clonotype turned up a few times. It may be a read error: a sequence one base away is much more abundant. The chain links TRBV20-1 to TRBJ2-7; D is perhaps TRBD1 (6 bases). The germline V gene encodes CDR1 DFQATT and CDR2 SNEGSKA (reference sequence). The germline V and J ends were trimmed by 4 bases and 4 bases, with 14 bases remaining between them. The CDR3 length is 13 residues. CDR3 residues: CSANRQEPYEQYF. CDR3 sequence (DNA): TGCAGTGCTAACAGACAGGAACCTTACGAGCAGTACTTC.

The sample holds a few counts of this clonotype. The rearrangement links TRBV7-9 to TRBJ2-7, with D possibly being TRBD2 (5 bases). This CDR3 contains 14 residues. Trimming stripped 7 bases from V and 2 bases from J, with 15 bases between. Per germline, CDR1 SEHNR and CDR2 FQNEAQ (reference sequence). This chain's CDR3 is CASTLLERPYEQYF. The CDR3 DNA reads TGTGCCAGCACCCTACTAGAGAGGCCCTACGAGCAGTACTTC.

At least ten counts were recorded for this clonotype. The rearrangement uses TRBV5-1 and TRBJ2-7, with 7 bases lining up with TRBD2. This CDR3 comprises 14 residues. The germline CDR1 and CDR2 sequences are SGHRS and YFSETQ. V was pared by 4 bases and J by 3 bases, with 7 bases of the junction left unmatched. The DNA of the CDR3 is TGCGCCAGCAGCCTACTAACGGGAGGCTACGAGCAGTACTTC. It translates to CASSLLTGGYEQYF.

This clonotype was detected a few times. The rearrangement uses TRBV14 and TRBJ2-5; TRBD2 aligns across 9 bases. Trimming cost V 3 bases and J 5 bases; bases outside gene matches: 10. Per germline, CDR1 SGHDN and CDR2 FVKESK. The CDR3 extends over 16 amino acids. CDR3 bases: TGTGCCAGCAGCCACTTGGGTGCGGGAGGGACGGAGACCCAGTACTTC. It specifies CASSHLGAGGTETQYF.

This clonotype was counted many times. The V gene is TRBV28, the J gene TRBJ2-5; 8 bases align to TRBD1. Trimming cost V 5 bases and J 3 bases; bases outside gene matches: 2. The CDR3 spans 13 residues. Germline-derived CDR1 and CDR2 are MDHEN and SYDVKM. The CDR3 loop reads CASSMDREETQYF. Here the CDR3 DNA reads TGTGCCAGCAGTATGGACAGGGAAGAGACCCAGTACTTC.

This clonotype has a count of ten or more. This chain joins TRBV28 and TRBJ1-1; D is undetermined. The germline V and J ends were trimmed by 1 base and 1 base, with 10 bases remaining between them. The CDR3 covers 15 residues. CDR1 and CDR2 from the germline V gene are MDHEN and SYDVKM. The CDR3 DNA reads as TGTGCCAGCAGTTTATATTTAGGTTCGAACACTGAAGCTTTCTTT. This codes for CASSLYLGSNTEAFF.